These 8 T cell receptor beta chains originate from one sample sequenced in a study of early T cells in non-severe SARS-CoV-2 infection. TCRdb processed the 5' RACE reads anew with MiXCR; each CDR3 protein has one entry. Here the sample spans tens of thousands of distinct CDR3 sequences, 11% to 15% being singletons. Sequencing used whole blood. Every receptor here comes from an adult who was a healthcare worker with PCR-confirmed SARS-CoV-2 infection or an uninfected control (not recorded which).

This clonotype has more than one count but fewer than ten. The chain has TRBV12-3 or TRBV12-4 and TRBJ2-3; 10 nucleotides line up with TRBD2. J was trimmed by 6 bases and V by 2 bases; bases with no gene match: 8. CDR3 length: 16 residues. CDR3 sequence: CASSLRAGGPEDTQYF. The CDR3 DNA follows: TGTGCCAGCAGTTTACGAGCGGGAGGGCCCGAGGATACGCAGTATTTT.

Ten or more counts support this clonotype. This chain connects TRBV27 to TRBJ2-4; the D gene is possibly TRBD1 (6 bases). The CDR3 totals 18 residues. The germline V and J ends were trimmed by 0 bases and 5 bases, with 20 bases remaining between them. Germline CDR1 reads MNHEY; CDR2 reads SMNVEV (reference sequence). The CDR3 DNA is TGTGCCAGCAGTTTATCGATGACTGTGCAGGGGTTCCAAAACATTCAGTACTTC. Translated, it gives CASSLSMTVQGFQNIQYF.

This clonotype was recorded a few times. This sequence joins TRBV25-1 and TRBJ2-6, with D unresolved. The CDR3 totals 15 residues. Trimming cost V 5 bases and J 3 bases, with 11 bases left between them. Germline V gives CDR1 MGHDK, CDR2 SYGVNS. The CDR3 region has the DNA TGTGCCAGCAGTCCTCTGGGCCTTGGGGCCAACGTCCTGACTTTC. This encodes CASSPLGLGANVLTF.

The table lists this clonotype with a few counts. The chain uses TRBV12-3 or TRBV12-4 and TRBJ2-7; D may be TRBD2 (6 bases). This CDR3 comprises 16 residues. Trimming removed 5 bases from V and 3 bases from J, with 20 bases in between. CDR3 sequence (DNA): TGTGCCAGCAGTCCGAATACAGGAGGGCCCCTCTACGAGCAGTACTTC. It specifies CASSPNTGGPLYEQYF.

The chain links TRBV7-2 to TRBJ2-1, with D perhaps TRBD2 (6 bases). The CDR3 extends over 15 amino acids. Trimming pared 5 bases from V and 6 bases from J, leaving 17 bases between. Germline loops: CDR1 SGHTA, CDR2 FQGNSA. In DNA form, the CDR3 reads TGTGCCAGCAGCCCCTACTCAAGCGGGCTCAATGAGCAGTTCTTC. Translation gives CASSPYSSGLNEQFF.

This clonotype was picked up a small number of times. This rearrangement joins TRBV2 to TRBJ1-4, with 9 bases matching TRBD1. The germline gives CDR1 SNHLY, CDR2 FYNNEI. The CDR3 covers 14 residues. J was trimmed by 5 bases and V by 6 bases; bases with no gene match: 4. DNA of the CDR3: TGTGCCAGCAGGGGTGACAGGGGGAATGAAAAACTGTTTTTT. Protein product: CASRGDRGNEKLFF.

For the CDR3, the DNA is TGCAGCGGACTTGACGGACCCTATGGCTACACCTTC. It specifies CSGLDGPYGYTF. V usage is TRBV29-1 and J usage is TRBJ1-2; D call uncertain. The length of the CDR3 is 12 residues. The ends were cut back, 7 bases at V and 4 bases at J, with 13 bases in the middle. The germline V gene encodes CDR1 SQVTM and CDR2 ANQGSEA.

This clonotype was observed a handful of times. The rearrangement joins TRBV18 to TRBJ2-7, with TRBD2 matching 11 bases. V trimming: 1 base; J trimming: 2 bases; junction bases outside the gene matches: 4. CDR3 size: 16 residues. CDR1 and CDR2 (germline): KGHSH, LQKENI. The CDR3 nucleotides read TGTGCCAGCTCACCACTTAGCGGGAGGGAAGCCTACGAGCAGTACTTC. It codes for CASSPLSGREAYEQYF.